This TCR beta chain was observed in a study of spatial heterogeneity in lung cancer. Study-level points and caveats: Tracking of tumor mutation counts was seen in expanded intratumoral alpha and beta TCR counts.

TCRdb reanalysed the 5' RACE reads using MiXCR and keeps one entry per CDR3 protein. The table records about 1,500 distinct CDR3 sequences, over 5.5% of them present only once. This CDR3 spans 14 amino acids. Germline lookup yields CDR1 MDHEN and CDR2 SYDVKM. Trimming pared 5 bases from V and 0 bases from J, leaving 8 bases between. This clonotype is judged medium-sized. Antigen unknown. Noted time point: sample taken at primary tumor resection. The V and J genes are TRBV28 and TRBJ1-3; D is unclear. The source is a female donor with early-stage non-small cell lung cancer. Sequencing used lung tumor tissue, obtained at surgery. The CDR3 sequence is CASSPTNSGNTIYF. DNA of the CDR3: TGTGCCAGCAGTCCCACGAACTCTGGAAACACCATATATTTT. The whole variable domain, remainder taken from reference TRBV28 and TRBJ1-3, is DVKVTQSSRYLVKRTGEKVFLECVQDMDHENMFWYRQDPGLGLRLIYFSYDVKMKEKGDIPEGYSVSREKKERFSLILESASTNQTSMYLCASSPTNSGNTIYFGEGSWLTVV.